These 26 T cell receptor beta chains were sequenced from one sample in a study of blood T cell repertoires in COVID-19. Method: immunoSEQ multiplex PCR; TCRdb's copy keeps in-frame clones and lacks some. The data show about 170,000 clones, with over 80% seen just once and 7.5% to 10% held by the top ten. The material sequenced was peripheral blood. The receptor source for this set is a woman older than 75 with COVID-19, enrolled during active disease.

The rearrangement uses TRBV28 and TRBJ2-1; weak D call: TRBD2 (6 bases). Germline V gives CDR1 MDHEN, CDR2 SYDVKM. This CDR3 comprises 13 residues. V was trimmed by 2 bases and J by 8 bases, leaving 10 bases between them. CDR3 nucleotides: TGTGCCAGCAGTTTAGCGGGACCGGATGAGCAGTTCTTC. Translating gives CASSLAGPDEQFF.

The gene calls are TRBV7-6 and TRBJ2-2; D is perhaps TRBD1 (6 bases). Germline V gene lookup returns CDR1 SGHVS and CDR2 FNYEAQ. V was clipped by 4 bases and J by 6 bases, with 15 bases between them. The length of the CDR3 is 15 residues. The CDR3 here is CASSSRTALPGELFF. The CDR3 DNA follows: TGTGCCAGCAGCTCCCGGACAGCCCTACCCGGGGAGCTGTTTTTT.

This sequence joins TRBV29-1 and TRBJ1-1; D unresolved. The germline CDR1 and CDR2 sequences are SQVTM and ANQGSEA. V lost 8 bases and J 6 bases, leaving 16 bases between the germline ends. The CDR3 totals 12 residues. CDR3 sequence: CSSLSGRAEAFF. As DNA, the CDR3 is TGCAGCTCCTTGAGCGGACGAGCTGAAGCTTTCTTT. Combining the CDR3 with reference TRBV29-1 and TRBJ1-1 gives the whole variable domain SAVISQKPSRDICQRGTSLTIQCQVDSQVTMMFWYRQQPGQSLTLIATANQGSEATYESGFVIDKFPISRPNLTFSTLTVSNMSPEDSSIYLCSSLSGRAEAFFGQGTRLTVV.

The genes are TRBV5-1 and TRBJ1-2; tentative D call: TRBD1 (5 bases). The CDR3 sequence is 12 residues long. Germline V gives CDR1 SGHRS, CDR2 YFSETQ. The V end was cut by 0 bases, the J end by 8 bases, with 8 bases between. The CDR3 DNA follows: TGCGCCAGCAGCTTGGAACAGGAGGGCTACACCTTC. It specifies CASSLEQEGYTF.

V usage is TRBV7-3 and J usage is TRBJ1-1; TRBD1 agrees at 7 bases. Trimming at V came to 2 bases and at J to 6 bases, leaving 3 bases not matched to a gene. CDR3 length equals 13 residues. Per the germline V gene, CDR1 is SGHTA and CDR2 is FQGTGA. CDR3 residues: CASSLDRVAEAFF. The DNA for the CDR3 is TGTGCCAGCAGCTTAGACAGGGTAGCTGAAGCTTTCTTT.

The gene calls are TRBV10-2 and TRBJ2-1, with 11 positions matching TRBD2. CDR1 and CDR2 (germline): WSHSY, SAAADI. This CDR3 contains 14 residues. Trimming cost V 8 bases and J 5 bases; bases outside gene matches: 5. The CDR3: CASSGTSGDNEQFF. CDR3 sequence (DNA): TGCGCCAGCTCGGGGACTAGCGGAGACAATGAGCAGTTCTTC.

The gene calls are TRBV19 and TRBJ1-6, with TRBD1 matching over 8 bases. The CDR3 covers 13 residues. V shed 8 bases, J shed 6 bases, and the junction held 3 bases outside the gene matches. Germline loops: CDR1 LNHDA, CDR2 SQIVND (reference sequence). This CDR3 is CASSDRVNSPLHF. The CDR3 DNA is TGTGCCAGTTCGGACAGGGTTAATTCACCCCTCCACTTT.

The J gene is TRBJ2-7, the V gene TRBV5-1, with a tentative D call TRBD2 (6 bases). Trimming cost V 4 bases and J 1 base, with 15 bases left between them. The CDR3 loop spans 15 amino acids. Germline CDR1 SGHRS, CDR2 YFSETQ. The CDR3 region is CASSRGDSLSYEQYF. CDR3 bases: TGCGCCAGCAGCCGCGGGGATAGCTTGTCCTACGAGCAGTACTTC.

The CDR3 loop is CASSLRQGSPLHF. The CDR3 nucleotides are TGCGCCAGCAGTCTACGACAGGGTTCACCCCTCCACTTT. The chain joins TRBV10-1 to TRBJ1-6, with 7 bases identical to TRBD1. In germline, CDR1 is WNHNN, CDR2 SYGVQD (reference sequence). J gave up 9 bases and V 5 bases, and 4 bases lay outside the gene matches. This CDR3 has 13 amino acids.

This clone appeared once. V gene TRBV28 combines with J gene TRBJ2-7; D might be TRBD2 (5 bases). V shed 5 bases and J shed 7 bases, with 21 bases lying between them. The CDR3 sequence is 15 residues long. Germline lookup yields CDR1 MDHEN and CDR2 SYDVKM. The DNA for the CDR3 is TGTGCCAGCAGTGTAGATGGAGAGGGCCTTAGTGAGCAGTACTTC. It is translated as CASSVDGEGLSEQYF.

The gene calls are TRBV3-1 (or the pseudogene TRBV3-2) and TRBJ2-3, with 9 positions matching TRBD2. This CDR3 contains 16 residues. V lost 5 bases to trimming and J lost 2 bases; unmatched junction nucleotides: 8. CDR1 is LGHDT, CDR2 YNNKEL, per germline (reference sequence). The CDR3 nucleotides are TGTGCCAGCAGCAGCACTAGCGGGCGAATCACAGATACGCAGTATTTT. Amino acid sequence: CASSSTSGRITDTQYF.

The rearrangement uses TRBV7-8 and TRBJ2-2; 7 bases map to TRBD1. Per the germline V gene, CDR1 is SGHVS and CDR2 is FQNEAQ. V lost 5 bases to trimming and J lost 1 base; unmatched junction nucleotides: 1. This CDR3 is built from 14 residues. CDR3 residues: CASSRTGNTGELFF. DNA of the CDR3: TGTGCCAGCAGCCGGACAGGGAACACCGGGGAGCTGTTTTTT.

V gene TRBV19 combines with J gene TRBJ1-2, with D uncertain. The CDR3 runs to 11 residues. Looked up from germline, CDR1 is LNHDA and CDR2 is SQIVND (reference sequence). V was shortened by 6 bases and J by 7 bases, with 9 bases between the two germline ends. In nucleotides, the CDR3 is TGTGCCAGTAGAACTATCGGTGGCTACACCTTC. Translating gives CASRTIGGYTF.

CDR3 in DNA: TGTGCCAGCTCAGTTACAGGGAGAGGAACTGAAGCTTTCTTT. Residues: CASSVTGRGTEAFF. The genes are TRBV18 and TRBJ1-1; D possibly corresponds to TRBD1 (6 bases). The V and J ends lost 5 bases and 5 bases respectively, with 15 bases between them. CDR1 and CDR2 from the germline V gene are KGHSH and LQKENI. The CDR3 has 14 residues.

This chain links TRBV2 with TRBJ1-1; no reliable D call. The V and J ends lost 10 bases and 1 base respectively, with 16 bases between them. Germline V lookup: CDR1 SNHLY, CDR2 FYNNEI. The CDR3 loop spans 14 amino acids. Here the CDR3 DNA reads TGTGCCATCCCCCCAGTCTCGTCGAACACTGAAGCTTTCTTT. Protein sequence: CAIPPVSSNTEAFF.

The chain has TRBV19 and TRBJ2-6; a weak D match, TRBD2 (7 bases). V shed 3 bases and J shed 4 bases, with 25 bases lying between them. CDR1 and CDR2 from the germline V gene are LNHDA and SQIVND (reference sequence). The CDR3 extends over 20 amino acids. The DNA of the CDR3 is TGTGCCAGTAGTATTCGATTGTCCGGGCAGGGGAGGGCCGGGGCCAACGTCCTGACTTTC. Residues: CASSIRLSGQGRAGANVLTF.

Here the CDR3 reads CASGLRGPYNEQFF. CDR3 DNA sequence: TGTGCCAGCGGGTTGAGGGGGCCCTACAATGAGCAGTTCTTC. The chain couples TRBV6-5 to TRBJ2-1; 7 positions agree with TRBD1. Germline trimming cut 8 bases from V and 2 bases from J; bases unmatched to any gene: 6. In germline, CDR1 is MNHEY, CDR2 SVGAGI. The CDR3 runs 14 residues.

The rearrangement uses TRBV19 and TRBJ1-5, with unresolved D. The germline CDR1 and CDR2 sequences are LNHDA and SQIVND (reference sequence). V was cut by 6 bases and J by 3 bases, with 15 bases left in between. The CDR3 is 15 residues long. The CDR3 DNA follows: TGTGCCAGTAGCCAGTCTCCAGGTCTCAATCAGCCCCAGCATTTT. It specifies CASSQSPGLNQPQHF.

This chain joins TRBV7-3 and TRBJ2-7; weak D call: TRBD2 (6 bases). This CDR3 region has 14 residues. The V gene's germline CDR1 is SGHTA and CDR2 FQGTGA. The V and J ends lost 5 bases and 6 bases respectively, with 17 bases between them. Here the CDR3 reads CASSPGPAGGEQYF. The CDR3 DNA reads TGTGCCAGCAGCCCCGGTCCCGCCGGGGGCGAGCAGTACTTC.

The rearrangement joins TRBV7-9 to TRBJ2-1; TRBD2 matches 9 bases. Per the germline V gene, CDR1 is SEHNR and CDR2 is FQNEAQ (reference sequence). V was pared by 1 base and J by 8 bases, with 6 bases of the junction left unmatched. The CDR3 runs to 15 residues. In DNA form, the CDR3 reads TGTGCCAGCAGCTTAGTTGGCGGGAGGGCCGATGAGCAGTTCTTC. It yields the protein CASSLVGGRADEQFF. The variable domain in full, with the rest retrieved from reference TRBV7-9 and TRBJ2-1, is DTGVSQNPRHKITKRGQNVTFRCDPISEHNRLYWYRQTLGQGPEFLTYFQNEAQLEKSRLLSDRFSAERPKGSFSTLEIQRTEQGDSAMYLCASSLVGGRADEQFFGPGTRLTVL.

The chain joins TRBV15 to TRBJ1-1; D call uncertain. The CDR3 has 14 amino acids. The germline V gene has CDR1 LNHNV and CDR2 YYDKDF (reference sequence). V was pared by 0 bases and J by 3 bases, with 8 bases between. CDR3 sequence: CATSRDGGYTEAFF. The CDR3 DNA reads as TGTGCCACCAGCAGAGACGGTGGTTACACTGAAGCTTTCTTT.

The chain recombines TRBV9 with TRBJ1-5; 7 positions agree with TRBD1. With V trimmed by 3 bases and J by 7 bases, 7 bases remained unmatched. The germline V gene has CDR1 SGDLS and CDR2 YYNGEE. CDR3 length: 14 amino acids. The CDR3 spells CASSATGAVQPQHF. CDR3 nucleotides: TGTGCCAGCAGCGCCACAGGGGCCGTCCAGCCCCAGCATTTT.

The V gene is TRBV6-1, the J gene TRBJ2-3; tentatively, D is TRBD2 (6 bases). Germline lookup yields CDR1 MNHNS and CDR2 SASEGT. V was shortened by 1 base and J by 2 bases, with 13 bases between the two germline ends. There are 16 residues in the CDR3. The CDR3 nucleotides read TGTGCCAGCAGTGAAGGGGCGGGATGGGCCACAGATACGCAGTATTTT. This encodes CASSEGAGWATDTQYF.

The gene calls are TRBV6-5 and TRBJ1-1, with D tentatively TRBD1 (6 bases). The CDR3 contains 14 residues. Trimming took 2 bases from V and 4 from J, leaving 11 bases between them. Germline loops: CDR1 MNHEY, CDR2 SVGAGI. The CDR3 region is CASSYRGQGTEAFF. CDR3 coding DNA: TGTGCCAGCAGTTACCGGGGACAAGGCACTGAAGCTTTCTTT.

The J gene is TRBJ1-1, the V gene TRBV4-1; D ambiguous. Per germline, CDR1 MGHRA and CDR2 YSYEKL. V lost 0 bases, J lost 7 bases, and 9 bases lay in between. This CDR3 comprises 13 residues. CDR3 DNA: TGCGCCAGCAGCCAAGATGGGAGGAATGAAGCTTTCTTT. Residues: CASSQDGRNEAFF.

This chain joins TRBV12-3 or TRBV12-4 and TRBJ2-7; the D is unclear. The CDR3 extends over 11 amino acids. V was pared by 5 bases and J by 5 bases, with 7 bases between. The CDR3 sequence is CASSRGHEQYF. DNA for the CDR3: TGTGCCAGCAGTCGAGGTCACGAGCAGTACTTC.